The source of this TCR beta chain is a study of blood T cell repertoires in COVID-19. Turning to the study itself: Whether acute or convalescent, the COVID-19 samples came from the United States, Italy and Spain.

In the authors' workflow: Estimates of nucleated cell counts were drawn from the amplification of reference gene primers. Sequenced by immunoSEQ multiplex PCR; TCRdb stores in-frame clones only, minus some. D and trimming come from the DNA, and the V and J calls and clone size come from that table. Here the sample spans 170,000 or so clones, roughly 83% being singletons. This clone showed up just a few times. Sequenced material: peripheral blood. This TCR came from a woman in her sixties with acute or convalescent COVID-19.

The CDR3 here is CASSFRSSPVSPYEQYF. Written as DNA, the CDR3 is TGTGCCAGCAGCTTCCGATCGAGTCCCGTTTCTCCCTACGAGCAGTACTTC. This rearrangement joins TRBV7-2 to TRBJ2-7; no firm D call. Germline CDR1 SGHTA, CDR2 FQGNSA. V was shortened by 3 bases and J by 2 bases, with 20 bases between the two germline ends. The CDR3 runs to 17 residues.